This T cell receptor beta chain came from a study of control samples from healthy donors and cancer patients. V lost 8 bases, J lost 5 bases, and 13 bases lay in between. This CDR3 region has 13 residues. This clone turned up a few times. Using immunoSEQ multiplex PCR, the repertoire was profiled, and TCRdb retains in-frame clones only, with some absent. Of approximately 150,000 clones in the sample, 94% were seen once. The chain links TRBV12-3 or TRBV12-4 to TRBJ1-3, with D perhaps matching TRBD1 (5 bases). This sequence originates from a woman aged 18-29 years in good health. Sequencing was carried out using blood. CDR3 bases: TGTGCCAGCGCGGGGGAGGGGAGAAACACCATATATTTT. Translating gives CASAGEGRNTIYF.